Below, 27 T cell receptor beta chains from the same sample are listed, as sequenced in a study of blood T cell repertoires in COVID-19. Some clones are missing from TCRdb's copy, which holds only in-frame ones; the method was immunoSEQ multiplex PCR. The sample records approximately 190,000 clones, 70% to 90% being singletons. Sequences were obtained from peripheral blood. Every receptor here comes from a woman between 65 and 79 years old with active or convalescent COVID-19.

This sequence joins TRBV18 and TRBJ1-3; tentative D call: TRBD1 (6 bases). The CDR3 covers 15 residues. The germline V gene encodes CDR1 KGHSH and CDR2 LQKENI. The V end was cut by 2 bases, the J end by 6 bases, with 14 bases between. In DNA form, the CDR3 reads TGTGCCAGCTCACCAAGTACAGGACAGATAAACACCATATATTTT. It codes for CASSPSTGQINTIYF.

The rearrangement joins TRBV29-1 to TRBJ2-5; weak D call: TRBD1 (5 bases). V was shortened by 6 bases and J by 3 bases, with 11 bases between the two germline ends. The germline V gene encodes CDR1 SQVTM and CDR2 ANQGSEA. CDR3 size: 12 residues. CDR3 sequence reads: CSVGIGEETQYF. DNA of the CDR3: TGCAGCGTCGGAATAGGGGAAGAGACCCAGTACTTC.

The J gene is TRBJ1-2, the V gene TRBV21-1; the table's D call of TRBD1 was not tested on the DNA. TRBV21-1 is a listed pseudogene. This CDR3 has 13 amino acids. The CDR3 nucleotides are TGTGCCAGCAAAGGGGGCAGGGGATATGGCTACACCTTC. It yields the protein CASKGGRGYGYTF.

This clone is a singleton in its sample. The chain uses TRBV15 and TRBJ1-1, with D possibly being TRBD1 (5 bases). Per germline, CDR1 LNHNV and CDR2 YYDKDF (reference sequence). Trimming pared 3 bases from V and 0 bases from J, leaving 5 bases between. CDR3 size: 13 residues. The CDR3 DNA is TGTGCCACCAGCAGGACAGTGAACACTGAAGCTTTCTTT. Translation: CATSRTVNTEAFF.

This rearrangement joins TRBV6-2 or TRBV6-3 to TRBJ1-5; D may be TRBD1 (6 bases). V was clipped by 2 bases and J by 2 bases, with 19 bases between them. The CDR3 has 18 amino acids. CDR1 is MNHEY, CDR2 SVGEGT, per germline. CDR3 DNA sequence: TGTGCCAGCAGTTACGTCAGGGGAGGGGTGGAGGGCAATCAGCCCCAGCATTTT. Its translation: CASSYVRGGVEGNQPQHF.

The chain employs TRBV11-1 and TRBJ1-6, with 7 positions matching TRBD1. Looked up from germline, CDR1 is SGHAT and CDR2 is FQDESV (reference sequence). CDR3 length: 14 amino acids. The junction had 5 bases not matched to a gene; V was cut back by 2 bases and J by 10 bases. The CDR3 loop reads CASSLTGVGSPLHF. The CDR3 region has the DNA TGTGCCAGCAGCTTAACAGGGGTCGGGTCACCCCTCCACTTT.

As for this clone: At the DNA level, this CDR3 is encoded by other sequences in the same sample as well. J is TRBJ2-1 and V is TRBV20-1; a weak D match, TRBD2 (6 bases). Germline CDR1 DFQATT, CDR2 SNEGSKA (reference sequence). This CDR3 comprises 14 residues. Trimming removed 3 bases at V and 0 bases at J, with 9 bases between. The chain's CDR3 is CSASSGSSYNEQFF. The CDR3 DNA follows: TGCAGTGCTAGTAGCGGCAGCTCCTACAATGAGCAGTTCTTC.

The CDR3 DNA reads as TGCGCCAGCAGCTCCCTTGGAGCCCGACCGAACACTGAAGCTTTCTTT. It codes for CASSSLGARPNTEAFF. The chain employs TRBV5-1 and TRBJ1-1, with D unresolved. The V gene's germline CDR1 is SGHRS and CDR2 YFSETQ. V was cut by 3 bases and J by 1 base, with 16 bases left in between. This CDR3 has 16 amino acids.

The J gene is TRBJ2-1, the V gene TRBV7-9; D is possibly TRBD2 (6 bases). This CDR3 spans 15 amino acids. Looked up from germline, CDR1 is SEHNR and CDR2 is FQNEAQ (reference sequence). Between the trimmed V and J ends, which lost 2 bases and 3 bases, there was a span of 11 bases. As DNA, the CDR3 is TGTGCCAGCAGCTTAAGGCAGGGAGGCTACAATGAGCAGTTCTTC. Translating gives CASSLRQGGYNEQFF.

The V call is TRBV5-1, the J call TRBJ2-7; D uncertain. CDR1 and CDR2 (germline): SGHRS, YFSETQ. This CDR3 is built from 16 residues. Between the trimmed V and J ends, which lost 0 bases and 0 bases, there was a span of 13 bases. The CDR3 coding sequence is TGCGCCAGCAGCTTGGGGCCAGCGTTCAGCTCCTACGAGCAGTACTTC. This translates into CASSLGPAFSSYEQYF.

This rearrangement joins TRBV25-1 to TRBJ1-4; 8 bases are a match to TRBD1. CDR1 MGHDK and CDR2 SYGVNS come from the germline V gene. V gave up 3 bases and J gave up 7 bases; unmatched junction bases: 7. This CDR3 comprises 15 residues. The CDR3 loop is CASSDSGQGGEKLFF. The CDR3 DNA is TGTGCCAGCAGTGACTCCGGACAGGGAGGTGAAAAACTGTTTTTT.

The V and J genes are TRBV19 and TRBJ2-3; 8 bases map to TRBD1. Unmatched junction bases numbered 5, after V lost 0 bases and J lost 0 bases. This CDR3 comprises 17 residues. From germline, CDR1 is LNHDA and CDR2 SQIVND (reference sequence). CDR3 bases: TGTGCCAGTAGTATAGACTCAGGGGGCGTCAGCACAGATACGCAGTATTTT. Translated: CASSIDSGGVSTDTQYF. The full variable domain, rest sourced from reference TRBV19 and TRBJ2-3, is DGGITQSPKYLFRKEGQNVTLSCEQNLNHDAMYWYRQDPGQGLRLIYYSQIVNDFQKGDIAEGYSVSREKKESFPLTVTSAQKNPTAFYLCASSIDSGGVSTDTQYFGPGTRLTVL.

V usage is TRBV5-4 and J usage is TRBJ2-5, with a tentative D call TRBD2 (6 bases). There are 13 residues in the CDR3. Trimming shortened V by 2 bases and J by 5 bases, and 10 bases separated the two germline ends. Looked up from germline, CDR1 is SGHNT and CDR2 is YYREEE (reference sequence). CDR3 DNA: TGTGCCAGCAGCTTAACAGGAGGGGAGACCCAGTACTTC. This encodes CASSLTGGETQYF. Drawing the rest from reference TRBV5-4 and TRBJ2-5, the complete variable domain is ETGVTQSPTHLIKTRGQQVTLRCSSQSGHNTVSWYQQALGQGPQFIFQYYREEENGRGNFPPRFSGLQFPNYSSELNVNALELDDSALYLCASSLTGGETQYFGPGTRLLVL.

This chain connects TRBV11-2 to TRBJ2-1, with D possibly TRBD1 on 5 matching bases. The CDR3 has 15 amino acids. Trimming removed 5 bases at V and 7 bases at J, with 18 bases between. Looked up from germline, CDR1 is SGHAT and CDR2 is FQNNGV. The DNA of the CDR3 is TGTGCCAGCAGCCAACGGCGACAGAAAGGGAATGAGCAGTTCTTC. Protein sequence: CASSQRRQKGNEQFF. Drawing the rest from reference TRBV11-2 and TRBJ2-1, the complete variable domain is EAGVAQSPRYKIIEKRQSVAFWCNPISGHATLYWYQQILGQGPKLLIQFQNNGVVDDSQLPKDRFSAERLKGVDSTLKIQPAKLEDSAVYLCASSQRRQKGNEQFFGPGTRLTVL.

This clone was seen only a few times. The chain uses TRBV11-2 and TRBJ1-5; D is unresolved. This CDR3 region has 15 residues. V lost 2 bases and J lost 0, with 8 bases in between. Germline V CDR1 and CDR2: SGHAT, FQNNGV. CDR3 DNA: TGTGCCAGCAGCTTATCCCCTAGTAGCAATCAGCCCCAGCATTTT. This gives the protein CASSLSPSSNQPQHF.

This chain uses TRBV5-5 with TRBJ2-7; D unclear. V lost 0 bases, J lost 5 bases, and 15 bases lay in between. Germline loops: CDR1 SGHKS, CDR2 YYEKEE (reference sequence). The CDR3 extends over 15 amino acids. This chain's CDR3 is CASSLAVYSRNEQYF. CDR3 in DNA: TGTGCCAGCAGCTTGGCAGTCTACAGTCGCAACGAGCAGTACTTC.

CDR3 nucleotide sequence: TGTGCCAGTAGTATAGGGGGGGGTAGCAATCAGCCCCAGCATTTT. Amino acid sequence: CASSIGGGSNQPQHF. J is TRBJ1-5 and V is TRBV19; tentatively, D is TRBD1 (5 bases). Germline-derived CDR1 and CDR2 are LNHDA and SQIVND (reference sequence). The CDR3 contains 15 residues. V dropped 1 base and J dropped 0 bases, with 7 bases sitting between them. Complete variable domain (other parts from reference TRBV19 and TRBJ1-5): DGGITQSPKYLFRKEGQNVTLSCEQNLNHDAMYWYRQDPGQGLRLIYYSQIVNDFQKGDIAEGYSVSREKKESFPLTVTSAQKNPTAFYLCASSIGGGSNQPQHFGDGTRLSIL.

The rearrangement uses TRBV5-1 and TRBJ2-1, with D tentatively TRBD2 (5 bases). V dropped 0 bases and J dropped 5 bases, with 12 bases sitting between them. Germline values: CDR1 SGHRS, CDR2 YFSETQ. CDR3 length equals 15 residues. DNA of the CDR3: TGCGCCAGCAGCTTGGGTCGGGGAGCCAACAATGAGCAGTTCTTC. Translation: CASSLGRGANNEQFF.

The J gene is TRBJ2-3, the V gene TRBV25-1; 9 bases map to TRBD1. The germline V gene has CDR1 MGHDK and CDR2 SYGVNS. Trimming removed 3 bases from V and 3 bases from J; junction bases left unmatched: 4. CDR3 length: 15 residues. CDR3 amino acids: CASSDEQGATDTQYF. The CDR3 DNA sequence: TGTGCCAGCAGTGACGAACAGGGGGCTACAGATACGCAGTATTTT.

The gene calls are TRBV5-6 and TRBJ2-3; 8 bases line up with TRBD2. Germline CDR1 reads SGHDT; CDR2 reads YYEEEE. The trim removed 4 bases at V and 1 base at J, leaving 5 bases unmatched. This CDR3 region has 15 residues. The CDR3 here is CASSPSGSGTDTQYF. CDR3 bases: TGTGCCAGCAGCCCCAGCGGGAGTGGCACAGATACGCAGTATTTT. The full variable domain, rest sourced from reference TRBV5-6 and TRBJ2-3, is DAGVTQSPTHLIKTRGQQVTLRCSPKSGHDTVSWYQQALGQGPQFIFQYYEEEERQRGNFPDRFSGHQFPNYSSELNVNALLLGDSALYLCASSPSGSGTDTQYFGPGTRLTVL.

The chain combines TRBV19 with TRBJ2-3; 7 bases map to TRBD1. Germline CDR1 LNHDA, CDR2 SQIVND (reference sequence). V dropped 2 bases and J dropped 8; count of bases not matched to a gene: 7. The CDR3 consists of 14 residues. The CDR3 sequence: CASSIQGVGGTQYF. In DNA, the CDR3 is TGTGCCAGTAGTATACAGGGGGTCGGAGGTACGCAGTATTTT.

The rearrangement uses TRBV28 and TRBJ2-1; D is perhaps TRBD2 (5 bases). CDR1 MDHEN and CDR2 SYDVKM come from the germline V gene. The V end lost 6 bases, the J end lost 6 bases, and 15 bases lay between the germline ends. CDR3 length: 14 residues. As DNA, the CDR3 is TGTGCCAGCAGCTGGACCCCCAGCGGCAATGAGCAGTTCTTC. This gives the protein CASSWTPSGNEQFF.

The sample holds one count of this clone. The V call is TRBV5-1, the J call TRBJ1-4; possibly TRBD1 for D (5 bases). The germline V gene encodes CDR1 SGHRS and CDR2 YFSETQ. The CDR3 spans 15 residues. V gave up 4 bases and J gave up 5 bases, with 15 bases separating them. The CDR3 here is CASSALGGTNEKLFF. Here the CDR3 DNA reads TGCGCCAGCAGCGCCTTGGGGGGTACCAATGAAAAACTGTTTTTT.

V and J are TRBV12-5 and TRBJ1-5; D may be TRBD1 (5 bases). Germline V gives CDR1 LGHNT, CDR2 FRNRAP. The CDR3 has 15 residues. V shed 6 bases and J shed 1 base, with 13 bases lying between them. The CDR3 sequence is CASGKGEGSNQPQHF. CDR3 sequence (DNA): TGTGCTAGTGGCAAAGGGGAGGGGAGCAATCAGCCCCAGCATTTT.

The chain is built from TRBV2 and TRBJ2-7; 7 bases align to TRBD2. Germline CDR1 SNHLY, CDR2 FYNNEI. J gave up 4 bases and V 1 base, and 16 bases lay outside the gene matches. This CDR3 comprises 18 residues. CDR3 bases: TGTGCCAGCAGTGAAGGGGCCTCTAGCGGCGCTCTCCAATACGAGCAGTACTTC. Residues: CASSEGASSGALQYEQYF.

The rearrangement uses TRBV28 and TRBJ1-1; a possible D gene is TRBD1 (6 bases). The V gene's germline CDR1 is MDHEN and CDR2 SYDVKM. The CDR3 runs to 15 residues. The V and J ends lost 8 bases and 4 bases respectively, with 20 bases between them. The CDR3 loop is CASGRNRALGTEAFF. DNA of the CDR3: TGTGCCAGCGGTAGAAACAGGGCTTTGGGCACTGAAGCTTTCTTT.

The chain is built from TRBV6-5 and TRBJ2-1; 9 nucleotides align to TRBD2. V shed 4 bases, J shed 6 bases, and the junction held 7 bases outside the gene matches. Germline values: CDR1 MNHEY, CDR2 SVGAGI. The CDR3 loop spans 15 amino acids. CDR3 loop: CASSFLAGVGNEQFF. For the CDR3, the DNA is TGTGCCAGCAGTTTTTTAGCGGGAGTCGGCAATGAGCAGTTCTTC.